Shown below are 31 T cell receptor beta chains from a single sample sequenced in a study of T cell changes during pregnancy in multiple sclerosis. Produced via immunoSEQ multiplex PCR; TCRdb's table is partial and in-frame only. The sample contains fewer than 40,000 clones, roughly nine tenths of which appear only once. Sequences were derived from CD4+ T cells from peripheral blood mononuclear cells, sampled in the first trimester of pregnancy. The source of these receptors is a female donor in good health, enrolled as a control in a pregnancy study.

This chain uses TRBV7-2 with TRBJ2-3; D is possibly TRBD1 (6 bases). V lost 5 bases and J 0 bases, leaving 15 bases between the germline ends. Germline V gene data show CDR1 as SGHTA and CDR2 as FQGNSA. The CDR3 runs to 16 residues. The CDR3 loop reads CASSLRQVSSTDTQYF. For the CDR3, the DNA is TGTGCCAGCAGCCTAAGACAGGTTTCTAGCACAGATACGCAGTATTTT.

The chain combines TRBV6-1 with TRBJ1-4; D uncertain. This CDR3 region has 13 residues. Germline assignment: CDR1 MNHNS and CDR2 SASEGT. V lost 8 bases and J lost 4, with 11 bases in between. The CDR3 bases are TGTGCCAGCCACACCCTTAATAATGAAAAACTGTTTTTT. It yields the protein CASHTLNNEKLFF.

The chain recombines TRBV6-6 with TRBJ2-7; 12 bases match TRBD2. V gave up 6 bases and J gave up 3 bases; unmatched junction bases: 6. This CDR3 is 15 amino acids long. CDR1 is MNHNY, CDR2 SVGAGI, per germline (reference sequence). CDR3 residues: CASSPGLAGRYEQYF. Written as DNA, the CDR3 is TGTGCCAGCAGCCCAGGACTAGCGGGGCGCTACGAGCAGTACTTC.

The genes are TRBV18 and TRBJ1-6; D call uncertain. CDR1 and CDR2 from the germline V gene are KGHSH and LQKENI. The V gene lost 1 base and the J gene lost 9 bases, with 10 bases spanning the gap. The CDR3 totals 14 residues. The CDR3 protein is CASSPQGEGSPLHF. CDR3 in DNA: TGTGCCAGCTCACCACAGGGAGAAGGTTCACCCCTCCACTTT.

The rearrangement uses TRBV15 and TRBJ1-1; no clear D gene. This CDR3 spans 14 amino acids. CDR1 and CDR2 from the germline V gene are LNHNV and YYDKDF (reference sequence). V was cut by 3 bases and J by 5 bases, with 13 bases left in between. The CDR3 nucleotides are TGTGCCACCAGCAGCCTACAGAGTCAGACTGAAGCTTTCTTT. Protein product: CATSSLQSQTEAFF.

The CDR3 protein is CASSQTGYGYTF. CDR3 DNA: TGTGCCAGCAGCCAAACGGGATATGGCTACACCTTC. The V gene is TRBV7-3, the J gene TRBJ1-2; D is ambiguous. Germline V gene sequence: CDR1 SGHTA, CDR2 FQGTGA. The V and J ends lost 5 bases and 5 bases respectively, with 9 bases between them. This CDR3 region has 12 residues.

On this clone itself: One end of the junction fails to match germline, which may point to a read error. Other DNA sequences from this sample encode an identical CDR3 as well. The chain uses TRBV11-1 and TRBJ1-2; 7 bases map to TRBD1. In germline, CDR1 is SGHAT, CDR2 FQDESV (reference sequence). CDR3 length equals 13 residues. Here the CDR3 reads CASSGDSLYGYTF. CDR3 DNA sequence: TGTGCCAGCAGCGGGGACAGTTTATATGGCTATACCTTC.

V usage is TRBV7-2 and J usage is TRBJ2-5, with D hard to call. V was shortened by 4 bases and J by 3 bases, with 3 bases between the two germline ends. From germline, CDR1 is SGHTA and CDR2 FQGNSA. This CDR3 has 11 amino acids. The CDR3: CASSSKETQYF. CDR3 nucleotide sequence: TGTGCCAGCAGCTCCAAAGAGACCCAGTACTTC.

This chain connects TRBV4-3 to TRBJ1-6, with D possibly matching TRBD1 (5 bases). The V gene's germline CDR1 is LGHNA and CDR2 YSLEER. Trimming stripped 4 bases from V and 0 bases from J, with 10 bases between. The CDR3 loop spans 16 amino acids. As DNA, the CDR3 is TGCGCCAGCAGCCCTGGGGGGAGCTCCTATAATTCACCCCTCCACTTT. It specifies CASSPGGSSYNSPLHF.

This chain connects TRBV5-8 to TRBJ1-6; 7 bases are a match to TRBD1. The V gene's germline CDR1 is SGHTS and CDR2 YDEGEE. The CDR3 consists of 15 residues. J was trimmed by 9 bases and V by 2 bases; bases with no gene match: 8. The CDR3 coding sequence is TGTGCCAGCAGCTTAAACAGGGGCCCCAGTTCACCCCTCCACTTT. Translation gives CASSLNRGPSSPLHF.

The chain is built from TRBV10-3 and TRBJ2-6, with 11 bases identical to TRBD1. CDR1 and CDR2 from the germline V gene are ENHRY and SYGVKD. V shed 1 base and J 0 bases; nucleotides not matched to a gene: 8. The CDR3 extends over 20 amino acids. The CDR3 spells CAISEFGPGTGGSGANVLTF. CDR3 sequence (DNA): TGTGCCATCAGTGAGTTCGGCCCGGGGACAGGGGGCTCTGGGGCCAACGTCCTGACTTTC.

The chain carries TRBV27 and TRBJ2-1; 7 bases agree with TRBD1. Germline-derived CDR1 and CDR2 are MNHEY and SMNVEV (reference sequence). The CDR3 runs to 18 residues. The V segment lost 7 bases and the J segment 9 bases; nucleotides outside the gene matches: 24. This chain's CDR3 is CASILDVQGVILRGEQFF. DNA for the CDR3: TGTGCCAGCATCCTTGATGTCCAGGGGGTTATCCTTCGTGGTGAGCAGTTCTTC.

V and J are TRBV6-4 and TRBJ1-6, with D unclear. V lost 2 bases, J lost 6 bases, and 5 bases lay in between. Germline lookup yields CDR1 MRHNA and CDR2 SNTAGT. There are 13 residues in the CDR3. The CDR3: CASSDRGNSPLHF. The CDR3 coding sequence is TGTGCCAGCAGTGACCGGGGTAATTCACCCCTCCACTTT.

This clone was observed a single time. The genes are TRBV7-2 and TRBJ2-7, with TRBD2 as a possible D gene (5 bases). The V end lost 0 bases, the J end lost 2 bases, and 11 bases lay between the germline ends. CDR1 and CDR2 (germline): SGHTA, FQGNSA. The CDR3 extends over 15 amino acids. CDR3 in amino acids: CASSLASGITYEQYF. The CDR3 bases are TGTGCCAGCAGCTTAGCCTCGGGGATTACCTACGAGCAGTACTTC.

For this clone: The junction and the germline gene differ at one end; a read error may be behind it. The rearrangement joins TRBV29-1 to TRBJ1-2, with D perhaps TRBD1 (5 bases). This CDR3 is 14 amino acids long. Germline loops: CDR1 SQVTM, CDR2 ANQGSEA. CDR3 protein: CSAETPGLGYGYTF. CDR3 nucleotide sequence: TGCAGCGCTGAAACCCCAGGGCTTGGCTATGGCTACACCTTC.

The V gene is TRBV6-5, the J gene TRBJ1-5, with TRBD1 identical over 7 bases. Germline V lookup: CDR1 MNHEY, CDR2 SVGAGI. The CDR3 extends over 15 amino acids. The V gene end was trimmed by 6 bases and the J gene end by 5 bases; junction bases not matched to a gene: 10. The CDR3, as DNA: TGTGCCAGCAGGCAACACGGACAGGTCGATCAGCCCCAGCATTTT. Amino acid sequence: CASRQHGQVDQPQHF.

The chain carries TRBV27 and TRBJ2-1, with D possibly being TRBD2 (5 bases). The length of the CDR3 is 13 residues. Trimming removed 5 bases from V and 9 bases from J, with 14 bases in between. The germline V gene encodes CDR1 MNHEY and CDR2 SMNVEV (reference sequence). This CDR3 is CASSLVPAGEQFF. The DNA of the CDR3 is TGTGCCAGCAGTCTAGTTCCGGCGGGTGAGCAGTTCTTC.

The rearrangement joins TRBV7-8 to TRBJ2-7; no firm D call. The CDR3 contains 14 residues. CDR1 and CDR2 from the germline V gene are SGHVS and FQNEAQ. Trimming stripped 3 bases from V and 3 bases from J, with 12 bases between. CDR3 sequence (DNA): TGTGCCAGCAGCTTCATTCCAGGCGACTACGAGCAGTACTTC. Encoded protein: CASSFIPGDYEQYF.

The CDR3 sequence is CASHHQRQGANEKLFF. For the CDR3, the DNA is TGTGCCAGTCATCACCAGAGACAGGGGGCTAATGAAAAACTGTTTTTT. This chain connects TRBV6-6 to TRBJ1-4, with 9 positions matching TRBD1. The germline gives CDR1 MNHNY, CDR2 SVGAGI (reference sequence). The junction had 11 bases not matched to a gene; V was cut back by 9 bases and J by 3 bases. This CDR3 region has 16 residues.

On this clone itself: Other DNA sequences within the sample encode an identical CDR3. This chain joins TRBV28 and TRBJ2-4; possibly TRBD1 for D (5 bases). Germline values: CDR1 MDHEN, CDR2 SYDVKM. With 2 bases removed from V and 1 base from J, the gap between germline ends came to 6 bases. The CDR3 contains 14 residues. This chain's CDR3 is CASSLRQAKNIQYF. In nucleotides, the CDR3 is TGTGCCAGCAGTTTACGACAGGCCAAAAACATTCAGTACTTC.

This chain links TRBV13 with TRBJ1-6; no definite D call. Per germline, CDR1 PRHDT and CDR2 FYEKMQ (reference sequence). The V and J ends lost 0 bases and 10 bases respectively, with 7 bases between them. The CDR3 spans 13 residues. The CDR3 protein is CASSLGPRSPLHF. The CDR3 nucleotides read TGTGCCAGCAGCTTAGGCCCGAGGTCACCCCTCCACTTT.

This chain joins TRBV6-5 and TRBJ1-6, with D possibly TRBD1 on 5 matching bases. V lost 3 bases and J 6 bases, leaving 12 bases between the germline ends. The CDR3 runs to 15 residues. In germline, CDR1 is MNHEY, CDR2 SVGAGI. CDR3 residues: CASSYDSLINSPLHF. The CDR3 DNA sequence: TGTGCCAGCAGTTATGACAGCCTGATTAATTCACCCCTCCACTTT.

The chain joins TRBV7-2 to TRBJ1-3; no definite D call. The CDR3 sequence is 15 residues long. CDR1 is SGHTA and CDR2 is FQGNSA in the germline V gene. V was cut by 3 bases and J by 0 bases, with 9 bases left in between. The CDR3 reads CASSFGESSGNTIYF. The CDR3 nucleotides read TGTGCCAGCAGCTTTGGGGAGAGCTCTGGAAACACCATATATTTT.

The V call is TRBV11-2, the J call TRBJ2-1; 7 nucleotides match TRBD2. After removal of 3 bases from V and 8 bases from J, the junction contained 4 bases not matched to a gene. Germline CDR1 SGHAT, CDR2 FQNNGV. This CDR3 spans 13 amino acids. CDR3 DNA sequence: TGTGCCAGCAGCTTGGGGGGGTTAGATGAGCAGTTCTTC. Encoded protein: CASSLGGLDEQFF.

The chain carries TRBV2 and TRBJ1-6; 11 positions match TRBD1. V shed 7 bases, J shed 8 bases, and the junction held 10 bases outside the gene matches. The CDR3 sequence is 16 residues long. CDR1 and CDR2 from the germline V gene are SNHLY and FYNNEI. CDR3 protein: CASTSGQGASDSPLHF. DNA of the CDR3: TGTGCCAGCACCTCCGGACAGGGGGCGTCGGATTCACCCCTCCACTTT.

The CDR3 coding sequence is TGTGCCAGCAGCACCCTGTCGGGCGGGGGGGGGAACGAGCAGTACTTC. Translating it yields CASSTLSGGGGNEQYF. The gene calls are TRBV7-8 and TRBJ2-7, with TRBD2 matching over 9 bases. Germline CDR1 is SGHVS and CDR2 is FQNEAQ. This CDR3 region has 16 residues. The V segment lost 5 bases and the J segment 5 bases; nucleotides outside the gene matches: 13.

The chain recombines TRBV18 with TRBJ1-3; D gene unclear. The CDR3 loop spans 13 amino acids. Looked up from germline, CDR1 is KGHSH and CDR2 is LQKENI. V gave up 4 bases and J gave up 0 bases, with 4 bases separating them. CDR3 residues: CASSLYSGNTIYF. The CDR3 region has the DNA TGTGCCAGCTCACTTTACTCTGGAAACACCATATATTTT.

The chain couples TRBV9 to TRBJ2-1; 8 bases are a match to TRBD1. V trimming: 3 bases; J trimming: 3 bases; junction bases outside the gene matches: 5. This CDR3 has 15 residues. CDR1 SGDLS and CDR2 YYNGEE come from the germline V gene. CDR3: CASSDKTGVYNEQFF. CDR3 DNA: TGTGCCAGCAGCGATAAGACAGGGGTCTACAATGAGCAGTTCTTC. The whole variable domain, remainder taken from reference TRBV9 and TRBJ2-1, is DSGVTQTPKHLITATGQRVTLRCSPRSGDLSVYWYQQSLDQGLQFLIQYYNGEERAKGNILERFSAQQFPDLHSELNLSSLELGDSALYFCASSDKTGVYNEQFFGPGTRLTVL.

The chain has TRBV4-1 and TRBJ2-3; a possible D gene is TRBD2 (5 bases). Per germline, CDR1 MGHRA and CDR2 YSYEKL. CDR3 length equals 13 residues. The V and J ends lost 4 bases and 6 bases respectively, with 11 bases between them. The DNA of the CDR3 is TGCGCCAGCAGCCTAGAGGGCAGGGATACGCAGTATTTT. It specifies CASSLEGRDTQYF.

This sequence joins TRBV29-1 and TRBJ1-2, with TRBD1 identical over 7 bases. Per germline, CDR1 SQVTM and CDR2 ANQGSEA. The CDR3 is 13 residues long. The V and J ends lost 8 bases and 2 bases, in that order; junction bases with no gene match: 8. CDR3 coding DNA: TGCAGCACTCGAGACAGGGCCAACTATGGCTACACCTTC. Translated, it gives CSTRDRANYGYTF.

The chain combines TRBV14 with TRBJ2-7; D is possibly TRBD1 (6 bases). This CDR3 comprises 13 residues. V was cut by 4 bases and J by 9 bases, with 16 bases left in between. Germline CDR1 and CDR2: SGHDN and FVKESK. CDR3 region: CASSLRTAVSQYF. In DNA, the CDR3 is TGTGCCAGCAGCCTTCGGACAGCGGTGTCGCAGTACTTC.